This T cell receptor (beta chain) was recovered during a study of cytomegalovirus exposure and HLA in healthy donors. For the study at large: There were a few hundred genotyped donors. Of these, about 81% fell in the genetic ancestry cluster associated with self-reported Caucasian donors. Points from the study as a whole: Later work showed greater clonal expansion in HLA-associated TCR beta chains than in equally common others.

This CDR3 spans 14 amino acids. Trimming stripped 5 bases from V and 4 bases from J, with 12 bases between. Germline V CDR1 and CDR2: MNHEY, SMNVEV (reference sequence). As concerns this clone: Its cognate antigen is unknown.

Use of 60 Vbeta and 13 Jbeta primers characterized the PCR. Generated by immunoSEQ multiplex PCR, the TCRdb table keeps only in-frame clones and is missing some. Of 100,000 or so clones in the sample, 70% to 85% were seen once. This chain connects TRBV27 to TRBJ2-1; possibly TRBD2 for D (6 bases). This receptor was taken from a woman between 18 and 30 years old in good health and CMV-seronegative. Material: PBMCs. CDR3 nucleotide sequence: TGTGCCAGCAGTCTGCGGGACTTTTACAATGAGCAGTTCTTC. It codes for CASSLRDFYNEQFF.